This paragraph covers one TCR beta chain sequence. Recruitment covered about two dozen US areas and drew participants whose ages spanned about 18 to 100 years. Participants had their cohort set by participant-reported clinical history. There are 11 residues in the CDR3. The V end was cut by 3 bases, the J end by 8 bases, with 10 bases between. CDR1 is DFQATT, CDR2 SNEGSKA, per germline (reference sequence). These data originate in a study of blood T cell repertoires in COVID-19. Libraries were prepared by immunoSEQ multiplex PCR; TCRdb keeps only in-frame clonotypes and omits some of them. The profile shows approximately 190,000 clones, approximately 86% of them singletons.

The rearrangement joins TRBV20-1 to TRBJ1-2, with D possibly being TRBD1 (5 bases). The sequencing sample was made of PBMCs or T cells enriched from blood (not recorded which). The origin of this receptor is a woman aged 40 to 49 in a cohort exposed to, infected with or recovered from COVID-19 (not recorded which). The CDR3 loop reads CSAREGRGYTF. For the CDR3, the DNA is TGCAGTGCTAGGGAGGGGAGGGGCTACACCTTC.